This T cell receptor beta chain comes out of a study of blood T cell repertoires in COVID-19. Looking at the study overall: COVID-19 samples from acute and convalescent phases originated in the United States, Italy and Spain. Sample material is recorded as cDNA or gDNA derived from T cells, B-cell-depleted T cells, or PBMCs.

The ends lost 4 bases at V and 2 bases at J; junction bases unmatched: 4. In germline, CDR1 is SGHRS, CDR2 YFSETQ. The CDR3 has 14 amino acids. As originally analysed: Scientists estimated how many nucleated cells there were by amplifying reference gene primers. Clones were sequenced by immunoSEQ multiplex PCR, and TCRdb holds only the in-frame ones, with some missing. That table is the source of V, J and clone size, and D and trimming were worked out from the DNA. The sample has roughly 160,000 clones, about 82% seen once. The specimen was peripheral blood. The clonotype was recovered from a man over 45 with active or convalescent COVID-19. The chain links TRBV5-1 to TRBJ2-7, with 9 nucleotides matching TRBD1. The CDR3 nucleotides read TGCGCCAGCAGCCCCGGGACAGGGCCCTACGAGCAGTACTTC. As protein: CASSPGTGPYEQYF.